This passage covers 20 T cell receptor beta chains from one sample sequenced in a study of T-cell memory formation after mild COVID-19. One entry per CDR3 protein, called by TCRdb with MiXCR from the 5' RACE reads. Of about 560,000 distinct CDR3 sequences listed, roughly a sixth are singletons. The specimen was PBMCs or a T cell subset sorted from them (not recorded which). These receptors were obtained from an adult woman who had mild COVID-19 (a few samples of this study predate the infection). Cell type and time point are not known.

The chain links TRBV19 to TRBJ1-1, with 9 bases aligning to TRBD1. The CDR3 totals 14 residues. J was trimmed by 5 bases and V by 1 base; bases with no gene match: 2. Germline lookup yields CDR1 LNHDA and CDR2 SQIVND (reference sequence). CDR3 sequence reads: CASSIAGQGTEAFF. DNA for the CDR3: TGTGCCAGTAGTATAGCCGGACAGGGGACTGAAGCTTTCTTT.

The V gene is TRBV20-1, the J gene TRBJ1-1; 12 bases map to TRBD1. Looked up from germline, CDR1 is DFQATT and CDR2 is SNEGSKA (reference sequence). V shed 1 base, J shed 5 bases, and the junction held 5 bases outside the gene matches. This CDR3 is 15 amino acids long. The CDR3 DNA sequence: TGCAGTGCTAGAGCCCCGGGACAGGGGGCTACTGAAGCTTTCTTT. Its translation is CSARAPGQGATEAFF.

The genes are TRBV9 and TRBJ2-2; perhaps TRBD1 as D (6 bases). With 4 bases removed from V and 0 bases from J, the gap between germline ends came to 13 bases. CDR1 SGDLS and CDR2 YYNGEE come from the germline V gene. The CDR3 loop spans 16 amino acids. The CDR3 region has the DNA TGTGCCAGCAGCCCAGGGACATACGCGAACACCGGGGAGCTGTTTTTT. It is translated as CASSPGTYANTGELFF.

The CDR3, as DNA: TGTGCCACCAGCCAAGCGGGAGCTAACACCGGGGAGCTGTTTTTT. Residues: CATSQAGANTGELFF. The chain has TRBV24-1 and TRBJ2-2, with TRBD2 matching over 8 bases. The trim removed 7 bases at V and 2 bases at J, leaving 5 bases unmatched. The CDR3 loop spans 15 amino acids. Germline assignment: CDR1 KGHDR and CDR2 SFDVKD.

This clonotype was found a few times. CDR3 sequence reads: CASSPDGTLRVSEQYF. DNA of the CDR3: TGTGCCAGCAGCCCAGACGGAACCCTACGCGTGTCCGAGCAGTACTTC. The V gene is TRBV3-1, the J gene TRBJ2-7; D unclear. V dropped 4 bases and J dropped 6 bases, with 22 bases sitting between them. The germline gives CDR1 LGHDT, CDR2 YNNKEL (reference sequence). The CDR3 loop spans 16 amino acids.

This clonotype was observed many times. The genes are TRBV5-1 and TRBJ2-3; 9 bases fit TRBD2. The CDR3 is made up of 15 amino acids. J was trimmed by 6 bases and V by 1 base; bases with no gene match: 6. The germline V gene encodes CDR1 SGHRS and CDR2 YFSETQ. The CDR3 DNA reads as TGCGCCAGCAGCTTGCGGGTAGCGGGAGCTGATACGCAGTATTTT. It encodes CASSLRVAGADTQYF.

V usage is TRBV5-4 and J usage is TRBJ2-3; 11 bases line up with TRBD2. V trimming: 3 bases; J trimming: 4 bases; junction bases outside the gene matches: 1. CDR1 SGHNT and CDR2 YYREEE come from the germline V gene (reference sequence). The CDR3 contains 14 residues. In DNA, the CDR3 is TGTGCCAGCAGCTCGGGACTAGCGGCAGATACGCAGTATTTT. Protein product: CASSSGLAADTQYF. The full variable domain, with the rest looked up from reference TRBV5-4 and TRBJ2-3, is ETGVTQSPTHLIKTRGQQVTLRCSSQSGHNTVSWYQQALGQGPQFIFQYYREEENGRGNFPPRFSGLQFPNYSSELNVNALELDDSALYLCASSSGLAADTQYFGPGTRLTVL.

There are a few counts of this clonotype. The CDR3 region is CSASGSPGQGSDGYTF. In DNA, the CDR3 is TGCAGTGCTAGTGGTTCCCCGGGACAGGGTTCAGATGGCTACACCTTC. This chain joins TRBV20-1 and TRBJ1-2; 9 bases agree with TRBD1. Trimming took 3 bases from V and 6 from J; bases not matched to a gene: 14. The CDR3 has 16 residues. Germline assignment: CDR1 DFQATT and CDR2 SNEGSKA (reference sequence).

The CDR3 spells CASSSRLANIGQYF. For the CDR3, the DNA is TGTGCCAGCAGCTCGCGACTAGCGAATATAGGGCAGTATTTT. The genes are TRBV11-2 and TRBJ2-3; TRBD2 matches 8 bases. Germline-derived CDR1 and CDR2 are SGHAT and FQNNGV. This CDR3 spans 14 amino acids. Trimming took 4 bases from V and 11 from J; bases not matched to a gene: 11.

The V call is TRBV7-9, the J call TRBJ2-7; no clear D. This CDR3 is built from 16 residues. The V end lost 5 bases, the J end lost 1 base, and 18 bases lay between the germline ends. The germline gives CDR1 SEHNR, CDR2 FQNEAQ (reference sequence). DNA for the CDR3: TGTGCCAGCAGCGCCTGGACCACGGGCTGGTCCTACGAGCAGTACTTC. It is translated as CASSAWTTGWSYEQYF.

The rearrangement links TRBV11-2 to TRBJ2-1; D unclear. The CDR3 covers 16 residues. Trimming shortened V by 5 bases and J by 0 bases, and 14 bases separated the two germline ends. Germline assignment: CDR1 SGHAT and CDR2 FQNNGV. The CDR3 region is CASSALTRSSYNEQFF. As DNA, the CDR3 is TGTGCCAGCAGCGCACTGACAAGAAGCTCCTACAATGAGCAGTTCTTC.

This clonotype was counted a few times. This chain connects TRBV9 to TRBJ2-6; the match to TRBD1 covers 9 bases. Trimming took 0 bases from V and 1 from J; bases not matched to a gene: 2. The germline gives CDR1 SGDLS, CDR2 YYNGEE. CDR3 length equals 17 residues. The CDR3 nucleotides read TGTGCCAGCAGCGTAGGACAGGGGGGATCTGGGGCCAACGTCCTGACTTTC. Translation: CASSVGQGGSGANVLTF.

This chain connects TRBV20-1 to TRBJ1-3; perhaps TRBD1 as D (5 bases). The V gene's germline CDR1 is DFQATT and CDR2 SNEGSKA (reference sequence). V was shortened by 0 bases and J by 0 bases, with 15 bases between the two germline ends. This CDR3 has 17 amino acids. The CDR3 spells CSARDPAGPSSGNTIYF. For the CDR3, the DNA is TGCAGTGCTAGAGATCCCGCAGGGCCGAGCTCTGGAAACACCATATATTTT.

The sample holds a few counts of this clonotype. V usage is TRBV29-1 and J usage is TRBJ2-1; 11 nucleotides agree with TRBD2. Trimming removed 1 base from V and 5 bases from J; junction bases left unmatched: 4. CDR1 is SQVTM and CDR2 is ANQGSEA in the germline V gene. The CDR3 extends over 15 amino acids. CDR3 nucleotides: TGCAGCGTTGAAGTTCTAGCGGGAGGTCACAATGAGCAGTTCTTC. Amino acids: CSVEVLAGGHNEQFF.

The gene calls are TRBV6-1 and TRBJ1-1; a possible D gene is TRBD1 (5 bases). The CDR3 is 17 residues long. From germline, CDR1 is MNHNS and CDR2 SASEGT. Deletions cut 2 bases from V and 0 bases from J, with 16 bases between. CDR3 loop: CASSENGGLGVNTEAFF. CDR3 coding DNA: TGTGCCAGCAGTGAAAACGGGGGTCTAGGGGTGAACACTGAAGCTTTCTTT.

This clonotype was detected a few times. The V gene is TRBV6-5, the J gene TRBJ1-1, with 7 nucleotides matching TRBD1. The CDR3 has 17 residues. In germline, CDR1 is MNHEY, CDR2 SVGAGI. With V trimmed by 2 bases and J by 0 bases, 9 bases remained unmatched. CDR3 coding DNA: TGTGCCAGCAGTTACCATCCGACAGGGCCCATGAACACTGAAGCTTTCTTT. The encoded protein is CASSYHPTGPMNTEAFF.

This clonotype has at least ten counts. The J gene is TRBJ1-1, the V gene TRBV7-2, with TRBD1 matching over 8 bases. The germline CDR1 and CDR2 sequences are SGHTA and FQGNSA. The V segment lost 5 bases and the J segment 5 bases; nucleotides outside the gene matches: 10. There are 15 residues in the CDR3. CDR3 amino acids: CASSLSGQGLTEAFF. CDR3 coding DNA: TGTGCCAGCAGCCTAAGCGGACAGGGCTTGACTGAAGCTTTCTTT.

The chain links TRBV9 to TRBJ1-2; D unresolved. The V gene's germline CDR1 is SGDLS and CDR2 YYNGEE. V lost 3 bases and J 8 bases, leaving 11 bases between the germline ends. This CDR3 comprises 12 residues. CDR3 region: CASSDLPGGYTF. Written as DNA, the CDR3 is TGTGCCAGCAGCGACCTTCCGGGGGGCTACACCTTC.

The sample holds a few counts of this clonotype. The chain links TRBV7-9 to TRBJ2-7; D not certain. V was shortened by 7 bases and J by 5 bases, with 15 bases between the two germline ends. The CDR3 is 13 residues long. The germline CDR1 and CDR2 sequences are SEHNR and FQNEAQ (reference sequence). The CDR3 sequence: CASTAIIAHEQYF. CDR3 DNA: TGTGCCAGCACCGCTATTATCGCCCACGAGCAGTACTTC.

This rearrangement joins TRBV12-3 or TRBV12-4 to TRBJ2-4; D unresolved. This CDR3 contains 12 residues. V gave up 3 bases and J gave up 2 bases, with 2 bases separating them. The CDR3 loop is CASSFSKNIQYF. The CDR3, as DNA: TGTGCCAGCAGTTTCTCCAAAAACATTCAGTACTTC.